These T cell receptor beta chains were read from a single sample in a study of identical twins. TCRdb passed the 5' RACE reads through MiXCR, listing each CDR3 protein once. This sample has approximately 700,000 distinct CDR3 sequences; 18% occur once, and the top ten carry less than 15%. This sample also belongs to another study, concerning T cells expressing NK-cell markers.

Sequencing was carried out using PBMCs. Source of these receptors: a woman aged 18-29 years in good health. The conserved cysteine and the conserved F or W are not part of the CDR3 here. Each record gives: CDR3 protein, V gene, clone size, J gene. Clone size is given for some rows only: seen once, a few or many times, or a class if the clone is expanded.

CDR3 protein: ASSLLGEKYEQY; V gene: TRBV5-6; clone size: NA; J gene: TRBJ2-7
CDR3 protein: ASSLVQDFGELF; V gene: TRBV7-7; clone size: NA; J gene: TRBJ2-2
CDR3 protein: ASSGHPYEQY; V gene: TRBV12-3/TRBV12-4; clone size: NA; J gene: TRBJ2-7
CDR3 protein: ASSPRGAGVSYEQY; V gene: TRBV18; clone size: NA; J gene: TRBJ2-7
CDR3 protein: SARSGGIAGSDEQF; V gene: TRBV20-1; clone size: NA; J gene: TRBJ2-1
CDR3 protein: ASSLQTSGFTGELF; V gene: TRBV5-1; clone size: many; J gene: TRBJ2-2
CDR3 protein: ASSPRTSGSYEQY; V gene: TRBV3-1; clone size: many; J gene: TRBJ2-7
CDR3 protein: ASSRGTGDSNQPQH; V gene: TRBV5-1; clone size: NA; J gene: TRBJ1-5
CDR3 protein: ASSYQGAGGDEQF; V gene: TRBV6-5; clone size: NA; J gene: TRBJ2-1
CDR3 protein: ASSRDSNRNEQF; V gene: TRBV3-1; clone size: NA; J gene: TRBJ2-1
CDR3 protein: ASSSLGGTGELF; V gene: TRBV5-6; clone size: many; J gene: TRBJ2-2
CDR3 protein: SAATGTGVYEQY; V gene: TRBV20-1; clone size: NA; J gene: TRBJ2-7
CDR3 protein: ASSPGLAGDQETQY; V gene: TRBV5-1; clone size: NA; J gene: TRBJ2-5
CDR3 protein: ASSWGLAGGSSTQY; V gene: TRBV5-1; clone size: NA; J gene: TRBJ2-3
CDR3 protein: ASSLNPHPARYTTDTQY; V gene: TRBV11-2; clone size: many; J gene: TRBJ2-3
CDR3 protein: ASSSGLAEYNEQF; V gene: TRBV6-2/TRBV6-3; clone size: NA; J gene: TRBJ2-1
CDR3 protein: ASSGTGSDYGYT; V gene: TRBV25-1; clone size: few; J gene: TRBJ1-2
CDR3 protein: ASSSGPTGELF; V gene: TRBV7-2; clone size: many; J gene: TRBJ2-2
CDR3 protein: SAVFGGIYEQY; V gene: TRBV20-1; clone size: NA; J gene: TRBJ2-7
CDR3 protein: ASSLADGAGGYEQY; V gene: TRBV7-2; clone size: few; J gene: TRBJ2-7
CDR3 protein: ASSLARTSDEQF; V gene: TRBV7-2; clone size: NA; J gene: TRBJ2-1
CDR3 protein: ASSLDRDRINSPLH; V gene: TRBV11-2; clone size: NA; J gene: TRBJ1-6
CDR3 protein: ASSFTGSDEKLF; V gene: TRBV12-3/TRBV12-4; clone size: few; J gene: TRBJ1-4
CDR3 protein: ASSLVPLRESSYNEQF; V gene: TRBV5-5; clone size: NA; J gene: TRBJ2-1
CDR3 protein: ASSRDVAGSYEQY; V gene: TRBV7-9; clone size: few; J gene: TRBJ2-7
CDR3 protein: ASSSGRMETQY; V gene: TRBV12-3/TRBV12-4; clone size: few; J gene: TRBJ2-5
CDR3 protein: ASSLKSYTEAF; V gene: TRBV13; clone size: NA; J gene: TRBJ1-1
CDR3 protein: SARTPRYGYT; V gene: TRBV20-1; clone size: NA; J gene: TRBJ1-2
CDR3 protein: ASSPGSRSSYEQY; V gene: TRBV12-3/TRBV12-4; clone size: NA; J gene: TRBJ2-7
CDR3 protein: ASSTSCVLLNSPLH; V gene: TRBV21-1; clone size: NA; J gene: TRBJ1-6
CDR3 protein: ASSLKASQETQY; V gene: TRBV27; clone size: NA; J gene: TRBJ2-5
CDR3 protein: ASSFGQGKAGANVLT; V gene: TRBV7-8; clone size: NA; J gene: TRBJ2-6